The T cell receptor beta chain under discussion was sequenced for a study of cytomegalovirus exposure and HLA in healthy donors. Clones were sequenced by immunoSEQ multiplex PCR, and TCRdb holds only the in-frame ones, with some missing. This sample has about 200,000 clones, with 75% to 85% found just once. This clone was seen once. The germline V gene encodes CDR1 DFQATT and CDR2 SNEGSKA (reference sequence). The V end lost 6 bases, the J end lost 8 bases, and 10 bases lay between the germline ends. The CDR3 has 11 residues. This rearrangement joins TRBV20-1 to TRBJ1-4, with D perhaps matching TRBD1 (6 bases). The sequence derives from a woman in her 30s in good health and CMV-seropositive. Sequences were obtained from PBMCs. CDR3 nucleotide sequence: TGCAGTGCATCAACAGGGGAAAAACTGTTTTTT. It encodes CSASTGEKLFF.